The 28 T cell receptor beta chains reported below all come from one sample, sequenced in a study of cytomegalovirus exposure and HLA in healthy donors. Primers: 60 Vbeta forward and 13 Jbeta reverse. Clones were read by immunoSEQ multiplex PCR, and TCRdb kept only the in-frame ones, dropping some. The sample has 90,000 to 120,000 clones, roughly 80% seen once. Sequenced input: PBMCs. Source of these receptors: a man under 40 in good health and CMV-seronegative.

The chain is built from TRBV19 and TRBJ2-2; weak D call: TRBD2 (6 bases). V gave up 6 bases and J gave up 7 bases, with 12 bases separating them. The CDR3 runs to 13 residues. The germline V gene has CDR1 LNHDA and CDR2 SQIVND (reference sequence). The CDR3 nucleotides read TGTGCCAGTAGGGGGGGACGGAGCGGGGAGCTGTTTTTT. It yields the protein CASRGGRSGELFF.

This clone was counted between two and nine times. This rearrangement joins TRBV18 to TRBJ2-5; TRBD2 matches at 13 bases. Germline lookup yields CDR1 KGHSH and CDR2 LQKENI. The CDR3 is 15 residues long. After removal of 3 bases from V and 2 bases from J, the junction contained 0 bases not matched to a gene. Here the CDR3 DNA reads TGTGCCAGCTCACCGACTAGCGGGGGGCAAGAGACCCAGTACTTC. The encoded protein is CASSPTSGGQETQYF.

The chain carries TRBV4-1 and TRBJ1-2; no clear D gene. The V gene lost 0 bases and the J gene lost 0 bases, with 8 bases spanning the gap. CDR1 MGHRA and CDR2 YSYEKL come from the germline V gene. The CDR3 has 15 residues. The DNA of the CDR3 is TGCGCCAGCAGCCAAGAGTCCAATCCTAACTATGGCTACACCTTC. It encodes CASSQESNPNYGYTF.

This chain connects TRBV9 to TRBJ1-2, with 9 bases fitting TRBD1. CDR3 size: 15 residues. V dropped 0 bases and J dropped 4; count of bases not matched to a gene: 4. Germline CDR1 is SGDLS and CDR2 is YYNGEE. The DNA for the CDR3 is TGTGCCAGCAGCGTAGGGACAGGGGCAAGCTATGGCTACACCTTC. It translates to CASSVGTGASYGYTF. The whole variable domain, remainder taken from reference TRBV9 and TRBJ1-2, is DSGVTQTPKHLITATGQRVTLRCSPRSGDLSVYWYQQSLDQGLQFLIQYYNGEERAKGNILERFSAQQFPDLHSELNLSSLELGDSALYFCASSVGTGASYGYTFGSGTRLTVV.

The chain links TRBV7-9 to TRBJ2-7, with no clear D. The CDR3 spans 13 residues. V was trimmed by 4 bases and J by 3 bases, leaving 10 bases between them. Looked up from germline, CDR1 is SEHNR and CDR2 is FQNEAQ (reference sequence). CDR3 sequence reads: CASSSTSLYEQYF. The CDR3 region has the DNA TGTGCCAGCAGCTCTACCTCACTCTACGAGCAGTACTTC.

The chain combines TRBV18 with TRBJ2-1; D ambiguous. V was trimmed by 3 bases and J by 0 bases, leaving 9 bases between them. Germline lookup yields CDR1 KGHSH and CDR2 LQKENI. The length of the CDR3 is 15 residues. The CDR3 DNA is TGTGCCAGCTCACCTCGCACGGGCTCCTACAATGAGCAGTTCTTC. Protein product: CASSPRTGSYNEQFF.

The chain couples TRBV6-1 to TRBJ2-7, with D possibly being TRBD2 (6 bases). This CDR3 is built from 16 residues. Germline lookup yields CDR1 MNHNS and CDR2 SASEGT. Trimming took off 4 bases at V and 5 bases at J, with 21 bases between the two ends. This chain's CDR3 is CASSGIGYGRRDEQYF. In DNA, the CDR3 is TGTGCCAGCAGTGGAATCGGGTACGGTCGGAGGGACGAGCAGTACTTC.

The V gene is TRBV30, the J gene TRBJ2-2, with TRBD2 matching over 8 bases. Germline-derived CDR1 and CDR2 are GTSNPN and SVGIG (reference sequence). J gave up 4 bases and V 3 bases, and 7 bases lay outside the gene matches. This CDR3 is 15 amino acids long. CDR3 nucleotides: TGTGCCTGGAGCGGGGAGCGGGGGATCACCGGGGAGCTGTTTTTT. This gives the protein CAWSGERGITGELFF.

The chain joins TRBV14 to TRBJ1-1, with D unclear. Trimming took 5 bases from V and 0 from J, leaving 10 bases between them. CDR1 and CDR2 (germline): SGHDN, FVKESK. The CDR3 contains 14 residues. In DNA form, the CDR3 reads TGTGCCAGCAGCGTAGGACTCTTGAACACTGAAGCTTTCTTT. This sequence encodes CASSVGLLNTEAFF. Supplemented by reference TRBV14 and TRBJ1-1, the full variable domain reads EAGVTQFPSHSVIEKGQTVTLRCDPISGHDNLYWYRRVMGKEIKFLLHFVKESKQDESGMPNNRFLAERTGGTYSTLKVQPAELEDSGVYFCASSVGLLNTEAFFGQGTRLTVV.

The chain couples TRBV7-6 to TRBJ2-2; possible D gene TRBD2, 5 bases. The CDR3 loop spans 11 amino acids. Germline CDR1 reads SGHVS; CDR2 reads FNYEAQ. Trimming removed 5 bases from V and 7 bases from J, with 5 bases in between. CDR3 region: CASSEGGELFF. The CDR3 region has the DNA TGTGCCAGCAGCGAGGGCGGGGAGCTGTTTTTT.

J is TRBJ2-1 and V is TRBV7-8; 7 positions match TRBD1. Germline assignment: CDR1 SGHVS and CDR2 FQNEAQ. The CDR3 spans 13 residues. The V segment lost 2 bases and the J segment 7 bases; nucleotides outside the gene matches: 2. The CDR3 sequence: CASSLLQGNEQFF. The CDR3 nucleotides read TGTGCCAGCAGCTTATTACAGGGGAATGAGCAGTTCTTC.

This chain connects TRBV30 to TRBJ1-5, with a tentative D call TRBD1 (6 bases). This CDR3 has 13 amino acids. Trimming shortened V by 4 bases and J by 0 bases, and 7 bases separated the two germline ends. Germline V gene sequence: CDR1 GTSNPN, CDR2 SVGIG (reference sequence). CDR3 coding DNA: TGTGCCTGGAAGGGGGATAGCAATCAGCCCCAGCATTTT. As protein: CAWKGDSNQPQHF.

The rearrangement joins TRBV28 to TRBJ1-2; 8 positions agree with TRBD1. The CDR3 runs to 14 residues. V shed 5 bases, J shed 8 bases, and the junction held 10 bases outside the gene matches. The V gene's germline CDR1 is MDHEN and CDR2 SYDVKM. Written as DNA, the CDR3 is TGTGCCAGCAGTCCCAGGCAGGGGGCGCTCGGCTACACCTTC. Translating it yields CASSPRQGALGYTF.

This clone was observed a handful of times. The CDR3: CASASGRRETQYF. The DNA for the CDR3 is TGTGCCAGCGCAAGCGGGAGACGAGAGACCCAGTACTTC. The chain has TRBV11-2 and TRBJ2-5; TRBD2 agrees at 8 bases. The ends lost 8 bases at V and 4 bases at J; junction bases unmatched: 6. This CDR3 is 13 amino acids long. Germline V gene data show CDR1 as SGHAT and CDR2 as FQNNGV.

The gene calls are TRBV5-1 and TRBJ1-4; D is unresolved. The CDR3 runs 14 residues. The V and J ends lost 4 bases and 8 bases respectively, with 15 bases between them. CDR1 and CDR2 from the germline V gene are SGHRS and YFSETQ. The CDR3 DNA sequence: TGCGCCAGCAGCCGTGGAGGAGAGGACGAAAAACTGTTTTTT. Protein product: CASSRGGEDEKLFF.

On this clone: One junction end does not reproduce the germline sequence, and a read error may be involved. The V call is TRBV7-7, the J call TRBJ2-2; 8 bases map to TRBD2. Germline CDR1 and CDR2: SSHAT and FNYEAQ (reference sequence). The CDR3 runs 15 residues. The CDR3 is CASSQTSGYTGELFF. CDR3 bases: TGTGCTAGCAGCCAAACTAGCGGCTACACCGGGGAGCTGTTTTTT.

V and J are TRBV6-1 and TRBJ1-5; the D gene is possibly TRBD1 (6 bases). Germline CDR1 and CDR2: MNHNS and SASEGT. This CDR3 is built from 13 residues. V was shortened by 8 bases and J by 0 bases, with 8 bases between the two germline ends. In nucleotides, the CDR3 is TGTGCCAGCTTGACAGGTAGCAATCAGCCCCAGCATTTT. Protein: CASLTGSNQPQHF.

The chain combines TRBV2 with TRBJ2-5; possibly TRBD2 for D (5 bases). There are 16 residues in the CDR3. CDR1 is SNHLY and CDR2 is FYNNEI in the germline V gene. V dropped 1 base and J dropped 1 base, with 13 bases sitting between them. The CDR3 region has the DNA TGTGCCAGCAGTGAAGGTTCCGGACTTCTCCAAGAGACCCAGTACTTC. Translating it yields CASSEGSGLLQETQYF. Full variable domain (missing parts from reference TRBV2 and TRBJ2-5): EPEVTQTPSHQVTQMGQEVILRCVPISNHLYFYWYRQILGQKVEFLVSFYNNEISEKSEIFDDQFSVERPDGSNFTLKIRSTKLEDSAMYFCASSEGSGLLQETQYFGPGTRLLVL.

The chain uses TRBV30 and TRBJ2-3, with D tentatively TRBD2 (6 bases). The germline V gene has CDR1 GTSNPN and CDR2 SVGIG (reference sequence). The CDR3 length is 15 residues. V was cut by 0 bases and J by 2 bases, with 12 bases left in between. As DNA, the CDR3 is TGTGCCTGGAGTGTCGGAGGGTCCCCCACAGATACGCAGTATTTT. It translates to CAWSVGGSPTDTQYF.

The chain links TRBV5-6 to TRBJ2-1; D perhaps matches TRBD2 (7 bases). The germline CDR1 and CDR2 sequences are SGHDT and YYEEEE. Trimming cost V 1 base and J 8 bases, with 10 bases left between them. This CDR3 comprises 13 residues. The CDR3 loop reads CASSLREGDEQFF. Here the CDR3 DNA reads TGTGCCAGCAGCTTGAGGGAGGGGGATGAGCAGTTCTTC.

The J gene is TRBJ2-3, the V gene TRBV7-8; D might be TRBD2 (6 bases). The CDR3 has 14 residues. The V and J ends lost 5 bases and 0 bases respectively, with 9 bases between them. From germline, CDR1 is SGHVS and CDR2 FQNEAQ. The CDR3: CASSIGTSTDTQYF. The CDR3 DNA reads as TGTGCCAGCAGCATCGGGACTAGCACAGATACGCAGTATTTT.

On this clone itself: Other DNA sequences within the sample encode an identical CDR3. The rearrangement joins TRBV29-1 to TRBJ2-1; TRBD2 aligns across 7 bases. The V and J ends lost 6 bases and 9 bases, in that order; junction bases with no gene match: 11. Germline V gene sequence: CDR1 SQVTM, CDR2 ANQGSEA. The length of the CDR3 is 13 residues. This CDR3 reads CSVLGAGGGEQFF. The CDR3 DNA sequence: TGCAGCGTCCTTGGGGCAGGCGGGGGTGAGCAGTTCTTC.

The chain joins TRBV5-4 to TRBJ2-7; TRBD2 aligns across 9 bases. The CDR3 spans 15 residues. Germline loops: CDR1 SGHNT, CDR2 YYREEE (reference sequence). J was trimmed by 5 bases and V by 1 base; bases with no gene match: 7. The CDR3 loop reads CASSLFSGSGHEQYF. Written as DNA, the CDR3 is TGTGCCAGCAGCTTGTTTAGCGGGAGTGGCCACGAGCAGTACTTC.

The genes are TRBV30 and TRBJ2-2; D uncertain. Germline V lookup: CDR1 GTSNPN, CDR2 SVGIG (reference sequence). The V end was cut by 0 bases, the J end by 0 bases, with 5 bases between. The CDR3 loop spans 14 amino acids. The CDR3, as DNA: TGTGCCTGGAGTGTCCCTCCGAACACCGGGGAGCTGTTTTTT. This translates into CAWSVPPNTGELFF.

This chain uses TRBV27 with TRBJ1-2; TRBD1 might be the D (5 bases). There are 13 residues in the CDR3. V dropped 3 bases and J dropped 0 bases, with 5 bases sitting between them. Germline V lookup: CDR1 MNHEY, CDR2 SMNVEV (reference sequence). CDR3 sequence reads: CASSFRANYGYTF. In DNA, the CDR3 is TGTGCCAGCAGTTTCAGGGCTAACTATGGCTACACCTTC.

The rearrangement uses TRBV6-1 and TRBJ2-7; TRBD2 matches at 9 bases. V lost 1 base and J lost 1; bases outside the gene matches: 5. CDR1 MNHNS and CDR2 SASEGT come from the germline V gene. This CDR3 has 16 amino acids. CDR3 nucleotides: TGTGCCAGCAGTGAAGAGTGGCGGGGGGGGTCCTACGAGCAGTACTTC. Encoded protein: CASSEEWRGGSYEQYF.

V gene TRBV6-5 combines with J gene TRBJ1-2; no clear D gene. The CDR3 sequence is 13 residues long. Germline V gene lookup returns CDR1 MNHEY and CDR2 SVGAGI. V lost 2 bases and J lost 7, with 11 bases in between. The CDR3 bases are TGTGCCAGCAGTTACCGTACGAGGGTTGGCTACACCTTC. Amino acid sequence: CASSYRTRVGYTF.

The genes are TRBV21-1 and TRBJ2-6; the DNA was not used to check the table's D call, TRBD1. TRBV21-1 is annotated as a pseudogene. CDR3 length: 16 amino acids. CDR3 in DNA: TGTGCCAGCAGCAGGACAGTGTACAGGGGGGCCAACGTCCTGACTTTC. The encoded protein is CASSRTVYRGANVLTF.